What follows are 22 T cell receptor beta chains derived from one specimen sequenced in a study of cytomegalovirus exposure and HLA in healthy donors. Assay used: immunoSEQ multiplex PCR; TCRdb lists only in-frame clones, some missing. This sample has roughly 100,000 clones, with about nine tenths found just once. Sequenced: PBMCs. The receptors were sampled from a woman under 30 in good health and CMV-seropositive.

This chain links TRBV5-6 with TRBJ1-5; 9 nucleotides agree with TRBD1. CDR3 length: 15 amino acids. Germline-derived CDR1 and CDR2 are SGHDT and YYEEEE. V lost 1 base and J lost 5; bases outside the gene matches: 4. CDR3 sequence reads: CASSLRDRGDQPQHF. CDR3 nucleotides: TGTGCCAGCAGCTTGAGAGACAGGGGGGATCAGCCCCAGCATTTT.

In DNA, the CDR3 is TGTGCCAGCAGTGAACAAGACAGGGACACCGGGGAGCTGTTTTTT. It specifies CASSEQDRDTGELFF. The chain combines TRBV25-1 with TRBJ2-2; TRBD1 aligns across 7 bases. The germline V gene has CDR1 MGHDK and CDR2 SYGVNS. J was trimmed by 3 bases and V by 2 bases; bases with no gene match: 3. The CDR3 runs to 15 residues.

The chain is built from TRBV29-1 and TRBJ2-1; the match to TRBD1 covers 9 bases. V lost 6 bases, J lost 6 bases, and 0 bases stayed unmatched. CDR1 is SQVTM and CDR2 is ANQGSEA in the germline V gene. CDR3 length: 11 residues. The chain's CDR3 is CSVDRGNEQFF. The CDR3 bases are TGCAGCGTGGACAGGGGCAATGAGCAGTTCTTC.

The rearrangement joins TRBV28 to TRBJ2-5, with TRBD1 matching 8 bases. The junction had 10 bases not matched to a gene; V was cut back by 5 bases and J by 5 bases. In germline, CDR1 is MDHEN, CDR2 SYDVKM. The CDR3 is 15 amino acids. CDR3 nucleotide sequence: TGTGCCAGCAGTCCGCAGGGACAGGCGGGGGAGACCCAGTACTTC. This codes for CASSPQGQAGETQYF.

The gene calls are TRBV7-3 and TRBJ2-2; D ambiguous. Germline V gives CDR1 SGHTA, CDR2 FQGTGA. Deletions cut 0 bases from V and 3 bases from J, with 14 bases between. The CDR3 loop spans 17 amino acids. The CDR3 reads CASSLTLRGTDTGELFF. The CDR3 nucleotides read TGTGCCAGCAGCTTAACGTTAAGAGGCACGGACACCGGGGAGCTGTTTTTT.

The V gene is TRBV28, the J gene TRBJ1-2; D possibly corresponds to TRBD1 (5 bases). This CDR3 contains 13 residues. V was trimmed by 6 bases and J by 1 base, leaving 9 bases between them. CDR1 and CDR2 (germline): MDHEN, SYDVKM. CDR3 coding DNA: TGTGCCAGCAGCCGGACACGTAACTATGGCTACACCTTC. It yields the protein CASSRTRNYGYTF.

This sequence joins TRBV13 and TRBJ1-5, with 8 bases fitting TRBD1. This CDR3 region has 15 residues. The germline gives CDR1 PRHDT, CDR2 FYEKMQ (reference sequence). Trimming at V came to 5 bases and at J to 5 bases, leaving 8 bases not matched to a gene. The CDR3 is CASSLGQVGDQPQHF. The CDR3 bases are TGTGCCAGCAGCCTGGGACAGGTCGGCGATCAGCCCCAGCATTTT.

The V call is TRBV19, the J call TRBJ2-1; 11 bases match TRBD2. The CDR3 contains 15 residues. V lost 6 bases and J lost 15; bases outside the gene matches: 16. Germline CDR1 and CDR2: LNHDA and SQIVND (reference sequence). The DNA for the CDR3 is TGTGCCAGTAGCCGCCTTGGACTAGCGGGTGGGATCCTGTTCTTC. Protein: CASSRLGLAGGILFF. Drawing the rest from reference TRBV19 and TRBJ2-1, the complete variable domain is DGGITQSPKYLFRKEGQNVTLSCEQNLNHDAMYWYRQDPGQGLRLIYYSQIVNDFQKGDIAEGYSVSREKKESFPLTVTSAQKNPTAFYLCASSRLGLAGGILFFGPGTRLTVL.

The chain joins TRBV13 to TRBJ2-2; D gene unclear. CDR1 and CDR2 (germline): PRHDT, FYEKMQ (reference sequence). Between the trimmed V and J ends, which lost 5 bases and 2 bases, there was a span of 6 bases. The CDR3 spans 13 residues. The CDR3 DNA is TGTGCCAGCAGCGTAAGCAACACCGGGGAGCTGTTTTTT. Protein sequence: CASSVSNTGELFF.

The rearrangement uses TRBV27 and TRBJ1-5, with TRBD1 matching 7 bases. Germline V gene lookup returns CDR1 MNHEY and CDR2 SMNVEV (reference sequence). V trimming: 6 bases; J trimming: 2 bases; junction bases outside the gene matches: 7. This CDR3 has 15 amino acids. The CDR3 spells CASSKTGFGNQPQHF. The DNA of the CDR3 is TGTGCCAGCAGCAAGACAGGGTTTGGCAATCAGCCCCAGCATTTT.

This chain links TRBV5-1 with TRBJ2-4; D call uncertain. The ends were cut back, 4 bases at V and 0 bases at J, with 11 bases in the middle. Germline V gene sequence: CDR1 SGHRS, CDR2 YFSETQ. The CDR3 spans 15 residues. The CDR3: CASSAAAPAKNIQYF. CDR3 DNA: TGCGCCAGCAGCGCGGCTGCTCCAGCCAAAAACATTCAGTACTTC.

This clone was detected once. V gene TRBV19 combines with J gene TRBJ2-3; TRBD2 aligns across 7 bases. The CDR3 loop spans 15 amino acids. With 3 bases clipped from V and 1 base from J, the junction kept 4 bases outside the gene matches. Germline CDR1 LNHDA, CDR2 SQIVND (reference sequence). This chain's CDR3 is CASSIPTSGTDTQYF. In DNA, the CDR3 is TGTGCCAGTAGTATCCCCACTAGCGGCACAGATACGCAGTATTTT. The full variable domain, its missing parts supplied by reference TRBV19 and TRBJ2-3, is DGGITQSPKYLFRKEGQNVTLSCEQNLNHDAMYWYRQDPGQGLRLIYYSQIVNDFQKGDIAEGYSVSREKKESFPLTVTSAQKNPTAFYLCASSIPTSGTDTQYFGPGTRLTVL.

V usage is TRBV23-1 and J usage is TRBJ2-7; 9 positions agree with TRBD1. TRBV23-1 is given ORF status, its function remaining uncertain. This CDR3 is 17 amino acids long. V lost 0 bases and J lost 7; bases outside the gene matches: 13. The CDR3 DNA reads as TGCGCCAGCAGTCAATCCCCGGACAGGGGTTGGGTGGGGGAGCAGTACGTC. This codes for CASSQSPDRGWVGEQYV.

The genes are TRBV29-1 and TRBJ2-2, with 10 positions matching TRBD1. Germline V lookup: CDR1 SQVTM, CDR2 ANQGSEA. The length of the CDR3 is 14 residues. V lost 5 bases to trimming and J lost 6 bases; unmatched junction nucleotides: 6. The CDR3 nucleotides read TGCAGCGTTTCTCCCGGGACAGGGGCCGGGGAGCTGTTTTTT. This gives the protein CSVSPGTGAGELFF.

The chain is built from TRBV27 and TRBJ1-5, with TRBD1 matching 8 bases. The CDR3 contains 15 residues. V shed 4 bases and J 0 bases; nucleotides not matched to a gene: 2. Germline CDR1 MNHEY, CDR2 SMNVEV (reference sequence). This CDR3 reads CASSSGQGSNQPQHF. The CDR3 nucleotides are TGTGCCAGCAGTTCCGGACAGGGTAGCAATCAGCCCCAGCATTTT.

V and J are TRBV10-3 and TRBJ2-3, with TRBD2 matching over 7 bases. Germline V gene data show CDR1 as ENHRY and CDR2 as SYGVKD. V shed 6 bases and J 2 bases; nucleotides not matched to a gene: 5. The CDR3 sequence is 14 residues long. The CDR3 coding sequence is TGTGCCATCAGCCGGGACTACCTCACAGATACGCAGTATTTT. It specifies CAISRDYLTDTQYF.

The chain links TRBV28 to TRBJ1-3; D is perhaps TRBD1 (5 bases). Trimming shortened V by 2 bases and J by 3 bases, and 14 bases separated the two germline ends. The CDR3 contains 16 residues. CDR1 and CDR2 (germline): MDHEN, SYDVKM. CDR3 nucleotides: TGTGCCAGCAGTTTACTCATCAGGGCTGGTGGAAACACCATATATTTT. Translated: CASSLLIRAGGNTIYF.

This chain links TRBV4-3 with TRBJ2-2; 9 bases fit TRBD2. V lost 3 bases, J lost 2 bases, and 7 bases stayed unmatched. Germline lookup yields CDR1 LGHNA and CDR2 YSLEER. The CDR3 extends over 17 amino acids. CDR3 nucleotides: TGCGCCAGCAGCCAGGAAATAGCGGGGGCTAACACCGGGGAGCTGTTTTTT. Translated: CASSQEIAGANTGELFF.

This clone was seen only once. The chain uses TRBV6-1 and TRBJ1-2, with a weak D call TRBD1 (6 bases). Germline CDR1 is MNHNS and CDR2 is SASEGT. Trimming removed 1 base at V and 4 bases at J, with 13 bases between. This CDR3 region has 15 residues. The CDR3 coding sequence is TGTGCCAGCAGTGAAGGACCAGGGGCGGGCTATGGCTACACCTTC. This codes for CASSEGPGAGYGYTF.

This chain uses TRBV28 with TRBJ2-7; 12 bases agree with TRBD2. The length of the CDR3 is 16 residues. Germline V lookup: CDR1 MDHEN, CDR2 SYDVKM. Losses at the gene ends were 7 bases for V and 4 bases for J; bases not matched to a gene: 11. The CDR3 sequence is CASTSPLAGGDYEQYF. The CDR3 nucleotides are TGTGCCAGCACCAGCCCACTAGCGGGGGGCGATTACGAGCAGTACTTC. Drawing the rest from reference TRBV28 and TRBJ2-7, the complete variable domain is DVKVTQSSRYLVKRTGEKVFLECVQDMDHENMFWYRQDPGLGLRLIYFSYDVKMKEKGDIPEGYSVSREKKERFSLILESASTNQTSMYLCASTSPLAGGDYEQYFGPGTRLTVT.

V and J are TRBV4-1 and TRBJ2-3, with D perhaps TRBD2 (7 bases). The germline V gene encodes CDR1 MGHRA and CDR2 YSYEKL. Trimming shortened V by 4 bases and J by 2 bases, and 10 bases separated the two germline ends. The CDR3 has 14 amino acids. CDR3 protein: CASSPGGPTDTQYF. The CDR3 nucleotides are TGCGCCAGCAGCCCGGGGGGCCCCACAGATACGCAGTATTTT.

The CDR3 region has the DNA TGTGCCAGCAGCTTATCAGGGGTCAATCAGCCCCAGCATTTT. Its translation is CASSLSGVNQPQHF. The rearrangement uses TRBV7-8 and TRBJ1-5, with D possibly TRBD1 on 6 matching bases. This CDR3 has 14 residues. V was cut by 2 bases and J by 3 bases, with 8 bases left in between. The germline CDR1 and CDR2 sequences are SGHVS and FQNEAQ. Full variable domain (remainder filled in from reference TRBV7-8 and TRBJ1-5): GAGVSQSPRYKVAKRGQDVALRCDPISGHVSLFWYQQALGQGPEFLTYFQNEAQLDKSGLPSDRFFAERPEGSVSTLKIQRTQQEDSAVYLCASSLSGVNQPQHFGDGTRLSIL.